The 20 T cell receptor beta chains reported below all come from one sample, sequenced in a study of blood T cell repertoires in COVID-19. TCRdb's copy holds only in-frame clones and misses some; the assay was immunoSEQ multiplex PCR. This repertoire shows roughly 180,000 clones, 80% to 90% found once; its top ten account for roughly 11%. Material: peripheral blood. The receptors here all came from a woman in her thirties or forties with COVID-19, enrolled during active disease.

The chain uses TRBV3-1 (or the pseudogene TRBV3-2) and TRBJ1-2; maybe TRBD1 (6 bases). This CDR3 region has 15 residues. CDR1 and CDR2 from the germline V gene are LGHDT and YNNKEL (reference sequence). The V end lost 4 bases, the J end lost 1 base, and 13 bases lay between the germline ends. CDR3 residues: CASSPRGGNNYGYTF. Here the CDR3 DNA reads TGTGCCAGCAGCCCCCGAGGGGGAAATAACTATGGCTACACCTTC.

This sequence joins TRBV19 and TRBJ2-3; 8 bases are a match to TRBD2. Germline CDR1 is LNHDA and CDR2 is SQIVND (reference sequence). The CDR3 totals 16 residues. V lost 5 bases to trimming and J lost 2 bases; unmatched junction nucleotides: 9. The chain's CDR3 is CASSDWSGGFTDTQYF. In DNA form, the CDR3 reads TGTGCCAGTAGTGATTGGAGCGGGGGATTCACAGATACGCAGTATTTT.

The chain uses TRBV19 and TRBJ2-1; D remains ambiguous. CDR1 and CDR2 from the germline V gene are LNHDA and SQIVND (reference sequence). The CDR3 extends over 13 amino acids. Between the trimmed V and J ends, which lost 5 bases and 2 bases, there was a span of 7 bases. The CDR3 DNA sequence: TGTGCCAGTAGTCCCTCCCCCTACAATGAGCAGTTCTTC. Residues: CASSPSPYNEQFF.

The chain has TRBV2 and TRBJ2-3, with 7 bases matching TRBD2. The V gene's germline CDR1 is SNHLY and CDR2 FYNNEI. The CDR3 sequence is 15 residues long. The V segment lost 1 base and the J segment 1 base; nucleotides outside the gene matches: 2. Here the CDR3 reads CASSEGAGGTDTQYF. CDR3 DNA: TGTGCCAGCAGTGAAGGTGCGGGGGGCACAGATACGCAGTATTTT.

This chain links TRBV30 with TRBJ2-3; D is ambiguous. The V gene's germline CDR1 is GTSNPN and CDR2 SVGIG (reference sequence). V lost 8 bases to trimming and J lost 1 base, with 4 bases between them. This CDR3 has 10 amino acids. The DNA for the CDR3 is TGTGCCACAGGCACAGATACGCAGTATTTT. Encoded protein: CATGTDTQYF. The full variable domain, rest sourced from reference TRBV30 and TRBJ2-3, is SQTIHQWPATLVQPVGSPLSLECTVEGTSNPNLYWYRQAAGRGLQLLFYSVGIGQISSEVPQNLSASRPQDRQFILSSKKLLLSDSGFYLCATGTDTQYFGPGTRLTVL.

The chain carries TRBV15 and TRBJ2-3; D is unresolved. The V gene lost 5 bases and the J gene lost 6 bases, with 18 bases spanning the gap. CDR3 size: 15 residues. Germline CDR1 and CDR2: LNHNV and YYDKDF (reference sequence). CDR3 in amino acids: CATSQSRSRSDTQYF. CDR3 sequence (DNA): TGTGCCACCAGCCAATCTCGTAGCCGGTCCGATACGCAGTATTTT.

The chain carries TRBV12-5 and TRBJ2-3; 14 positions match TRBD2. The germline V gene encodes CDR1 LGHNT and CDR2 FRNRAP. V was pared by 5 bases and J by 4 bases, with 14 bases of the junction left unmatched. CDR3 length: 19 amino acids. The CDR3 region has the DNA TGTGCTAGTGGTGATCTAACCGGGACTAGCGGGAGTAGCCCAGATACGCAGTATTTT. Amino acid sequence: CASGDLTGTSGSSPDTQYF.

The chain uses TRBV7-6 and TRBJ2-1; D perhaps matches TRBD2 (6 bases). Trimming took off 2 bases at V and 4 bases at J, with 15 bases between the two ends. Looked up from germline, CDR1 is SGHVS and CDR2 is FNYEAQ. The CDR3 runs 16 residues. CDR3 sequence: CASSLREVDVYNEQFF. In nucleotides, the CDR3 is TGTGCCAGCAGCTTAAGGGAGGTAGACGTTTACAATGAGCAGTTCTTC.

The chain joins TRBV7-9 to TRBJ2-1, with 8 bases identical to TRBD1. With V trimmed by 5 bases and J by 5 bases, 11 bases remained unmatched. The CDR3 runs to 16 residues. Germline V lookup: CDR1 SEHNR, CDR2 FQNEAQ (reference sequence). The chain's CDR3 is CASSNLNQGANNEQFF. The CDR3 bases are TGTGCCAGCAGCAACCTCAATCAGGGGGCAAACAATGAGCAGTTCTTC. Filled out from reference TRBV7-9 and TRBJ2-1, the complete variable domain reads DTGVSQNPRHKITKRGQNVTFRCDPISEHNRLYWYRQTLGQGPEFLTYFQNEAQLEKSRLLSDRFSAERPKGSFSTLEIQRTEQGDSAMYLCASSNLNQGANNEQFFGPGTRLTVL.

The chain employs TRBV6-6 and TRBJ1-5, with TRBD1 matching over 8 bases. CDR1 and CDR2 from the germline V gene are MNHNY and SVGAGI (reference sequence). V lost 5 bases and J lost 4; bases outside the gene matches: 7. This CDR3 contains 15 residues. DNA for the CDR3: TGTGCCAGCAGTCACGGACAGGGCTGGAATCAGCCCCAGCATTTT. This codes for CASSHGQGWNQPQHF.

This clone was seen a handful of times. The chain employs TRBV11-1 and TRBJ2-3; D ambiguous. The CDR3 consists of 13 residues. Between the trimmed V and J ends, which lost 1 base and 4 bases, there was a span of 6 bases. CDR1 is SGHAT, CDR2 FQDESV, per germline (reference sequence). CDR3 in amino acids: CASSLELPDTQYF. The CDR3 coding sequence is TGTGCCAGCAGCTTAGAACTTCCAGATACGCAGTATTTT.

The chain combines TRBV18 with TRBJ1-5; the D gene is possibly TRBD1 (5 bases). The CDR3 has 15 residues. V was trimmed by 4 bases and J by 3 bases, leaving 13 bases between them. Germline V gene data show CDR1 as KGHSH and CDR2 as LQKENI. The CDR3 DNA follows: TGTGCCAGCTCACTAGAACAGGTCCCCAATCAGCCCCAGCATTTT. Translated: CASSLEQVPNQPQHF.

This clone has just one count. This rearrangement joins TRBV28 to TRBJ1-2, with 12 bases aligning to TRBD1. The germline V gene encodes CDR1 MDHEN and CDR2 SYDVKM. The CDR3 contains 14 residues. V lost 6 bases to trimming and J lost 2 bases; unmatched junction nucleotides: 1. CDR3 DNA sequence: TGTGCCAGCAGGGGGACAGGGGGCAACTATGGCTACACCTTC. This encodes CASRGTGGNYGYTF.

V usage is TRBV4-1 and J usage is TRBJ2-5; TRBD2 matches 9 bases. This CDR3 is 14 amino acids long. V gave up 1 base and J gave up 4 bases; unmatched junction bases: 1. Germline assignment: CDR1 MGHRA and CDR2 YSYEKL. CDR3 in DNA: TGCGCCAGCAGCCAAGGGGGACTAGCAGAGACCCAGTACTTC. It codes for CASSQGGLAETQYF.

The chain employs TRBV5-6 and TRBJ1-3; D call uncertain. CDR1 is SGHDT, CDR2 YYEEEE, per germline. V was shortened by 5 bases and J by 1 base, with 13 bases between the two germline ends. The CDR3 is 15 residues long. For the CDR3, the DNA is TGTGCCAGCAGTATGGGCGTCCGATCTGGAAACACCATATATTTT. Translation: CASSMGVRSGNTIYF.

This clone has just a few counts. The chain is built from TRBV19 and TRBJ1-5, with 8 bases identical to TRBD1. The CDR3 totals 16 residues. With 4 bases clipped from V and 3 bases from J, the junction kept 8 bases outside the gene matches. Germline V gene lookup returns CDR1 LNHDA and CDR2 SQIVND (reference sequence). As DNA, the CDR3 is TGTGCCAGTAGTACGCCCCGGACAGGGAACAATCAGCCCCAGCATTTT. It codes for CASSTPRTGNNQPQHF.

This clone was seen a few times. This sequence joins TRBV3-1 (or the pseudogene TRBV3-2) and TRBJ2-2; TRBD1 agrees at 7 bases. From germline, CDR1 is LGHDT and CDR2 YNNKEL (reference sequence). The CDR3 is 17 residues long. Trimming at V came to 4 bases and at J to 2 bases, leaving 10 bases not matched to a gene. This CDR3 is CASSRYRDRKNTGELFF. The CDR3 bases are TGTGCCAGCAGCCGTTACCGGGACAGAAAAAACACCGGGGAGCTGTTTTTT.

The V gene is TRBV29-1, the J gene TRBJ1-5, with 8 bases lining up with TRBD1. CDR3 length: 13 amino acids. Losses at the gene ends were 4 bases for V and 6 bases for J; bases not matched to a gene: 5. Germline V gene data show CDR1 as SQVTM and CDR2 as ANQGSEA. The CDR3 sequence: CSVGQGSGQPQHF. As DNA, the CDR3 is TGCAGCGTTGGACAGGGGTCGGGTCAGCCCCAGCATTTT.

The chain employs TRBV28 and TRBJ1-1; D uncertain. The germline gives CDR1 MDHEN, CDR2 SYDVKM. V lost 4 bases and J 5 bases, leaving 14 bases between the germline ends. The CDR3 covers 14 residues. In DNA, the CDR3 is TGTGCCAGCAGTTCCCCCAACACGGGAACTGAAGCTTTCTTT. Encoded protein: CASSSPNTGTEAFF. Full variable domain (missing parts from reference TRBV28 and TRBJ1-1): DVKVTQSSRYLVKRTGEKVFLECVQDMDHENMFWYRQDPGLGLRLIYFSYDVKMKEKGDIPEGYSVSREKKERFSLILESASTNQTSMYLCASSSPNTGTEAFFGQGTRLTVV.

This chain uses TRBV6-2 or TRBV6-3 with TRBJ2-1; 10 bases align to TRBD2. The CDR3 sequence is 16 residues long. V lost 2 bases and J lost 1; bases outside the gene matches: 2. The germline V gene encodes CDR1 MNHEY and CDR2 SVGEGT. The CDR3 region has the DNA TGTGCCAGCAGTTACAGTAGCGGGAGGTCCTACAATGAGCAGTTCTTC. It specifies CASSYSSGRSYNEQFF.